These T cell receptor beta chains were read from a single sample in a study of CD8+CD57+ T cells in acquired aplastic anemia. In TCRdb, the reads were re-called with MiXCR into one record per CDR3 protein. The sample has 200,000 or so distinct CDR3 sequences; 40% to 60% are singletons. Sequencing used sorted CD4+, CD8+, or CD8+CD57+ T cells (not recorded which) from PBMCs. Receptor source: a human donor with aplastic anemia. CDR3s include the opening cysteine and the closing phenylalanine or tryptophan. A D gene is named only where the DNA matches it firmly. A clone size is listed for some rows: how often the clone was seen (once, few, many), or a class if it is expanded.

clone size	CDR3 length	D gene	V gene	J gene	CDR3 protein	CDR3 DNA
NA	18	TRBD1	TRBV7-2	TRBJ1-6	CASSLVGIAQGGVSPLHF	TGTGCCAGCAGCTTAGTCGGGATAGCCCAGGGGGGGGTTTCGCCCCTCCACTTT
NA	11	NA	TRBV2	TRBJ2-3	CASSERRTQYF	TGTGCCAGCAGTGAAAGGCGGACGCAGTATTTT
many	14	TRBD1	TRBV2	TRBJ1-2	CASSEADRGRGYTF	TGTGCCAGCAGTGAGGCTGACAGGGGACGTGGCTACACCTTC
NA	15	NA	TRBV20-1	TRBJ2-3	CSAPPLGLHTDTQYF	TGCAGTGCCCCACCACTGGGACTTCACACAGATACGCAGTATTTT
few	12	NA	TRBV7-9	TRBJ2-5	CASSLGGWVQYF	TGTGCCAGCAGCTTAGGGGGGTGGGTTCAGTACTTC
once	14	NA	TRBV20-1	TRBJ1-2	CSANDLGENYGYTF	TGCAGTGCTAACGATTTAGGGGAGAACTATGGCTACACCTTC
NA	16	TRBD1	TRBV5-1	TRBJ2-2	CASSLGVTGSTGELFF	TGCGCCAGCAGCTTGGGCGTGACAGGGTCGACCGGGGAGCTGTTTTTT
many	13	TRBD1	TRBV12-3/TRBV12-4	TRBJ2-4	CASSFGTGVIQYF	TGTGCCAGCAGTTTTGGGACAGGGGTCATTCAGTACTTC
few	12	TRBD2	TRBV2	TRBJ2-5	CASRTSGETQYF	TGTGCCAGCCGGACTAGCGGCGAGACCCAGTACTTC
many	15	NA	TRBV19	TRBJ1-2	CASSIGVRVENGYTF	TGTGCCAGTAGTATTGGAGTCAGGGTAGAGAATGGCTACACCTTC
many	12	NA	TRBV5-1	TRBJ1-1	CASSHGHLEAFF	TGCGCCAGCAGCCACGGACATTTGGAAGCTTTCTTT